The 15 T cell receptor beta chains below were found in one sample sequenced in a study of T cells after yellow fever vaccination (dated by TCRdb to 2018 to 2020). The treatment or condition label corresponds to: live attenuated yellow fever vaccine strain. Receptor libraries were prepared by 5' RACE. The data were produced on an Illumina HiSeq 2500. TCRdb reprocessed the public reads (quality trimming at Q25 with fastp, clone calling with MiXCR) and kept in-frame beta chains. Entries are consolidated by CDR3 protein sequence, retaining the most common genes and DNA. The sample table records some 320,000 distinct CDR3 sequences; roughly 8.7% of these occur just once. The top ten clones comprise approximately 18% of the sample. The sample in question was PBMCs, obtained on the day of the first yellow fever vaccination. The receptor source for this set is a man in his late teens or twenties who received the YFV17D yellow fever vaccine.

The CDR3 sequence is CASRLLGQYV. For the CDR3, the DNA is TGTGCCAGCCGTCTCCTCGGGCAGTACGTC. The V and J genes are TRBV2 and TRBJ2-7, with D uncertain. Germline V gene sequence: CDR1 SNHLY, CDR2 FYNNEI. The CDR3 totals 10 residues. V was pared by 8 bases and J by 9 bases, with 11 bases between.

This chain joins TRBV12-3 or TRBV12-4 and TRBJ2-3, with D perhaps TRBD1 (5 bases). The V end was cut by 6 bases, the J end by 5 bases, with 15 bases between. The CDR3 extends over 14 amino acids. In DNA, the CDR3 is TGTGCCAGCAGCTTGGACAATGTTGGAGATACGCAGTATTTT. Translated: CASSLDNVGDTQYF.

This clonotype was seen more than once but under ten times. The V gene is TRBV19, the J gene TRBJ2-7; either TRBD1 or TRBD2 may fit D (6 bases each). Trimming stripped 3 bases from V and 2 bases from J, with 8 bases between. The CDR3 loop spans 13 amino acids. The germline V gene has CDR1 LNHDA and CDR2 SQIVND (reference sequence). Here the CDR3 reads CASSMRDTYEQYF. The CDR3 DNA is TGTGCCAGTAGTATGCGGGACACCTACGAGCAGTACTTC.

This clonotype was detected ten times or more. The chain joins TRBV27 to TRBJ2-7; tentative D call: TRBD1 (5 bases). V lost 5 bases to trimming and J lost 3 bases, with 8 bases between them. CDR1 is MNHEY, CDR2 SMNVEV, per germline (reference sequence). This CDR3 spans 12 amino acids. CDR3 residues: CASSHDSYEQYF. The CDR3, as DNA: TGTGCCAGCAGTCATGACAGCTACGAGCAGTACTTC.

The chain combines TRBV7-2 with TRBJ1-1, with D possibly matching TRBD1 (6 bases). This CDR3 spans 15 amino acids. The germline gives CDR1 SGHTA, CDR2 FQGNSA. V shed 4 bases and J shed 5 bases, with 17 bases lying between them. The CDR3 region is CASSYRGSGSTEAFF. The DNA of the CDR3 is TGTGCCAGCAGCTATAGGGGGTCCGGGTCGACTGAAGCTTTCTTT.

This clonotype was observed a single time. This CDR3 reads CSARDYRSGNTEAFF. Written as DNA, the CDR3 is TGCAGTGCTAGAGATTATAGAAGCGGAAACACTGAAGCTTTCTTT. This chain uses TRBV20-1 with TRBJ1-1; D unresolved. Trimming took off 0 bases at V and 2 bases at J, with 13 bases between the two ends. The CDR3 loop spans 15 amino acids. CDR1 is DFQATT, CDR2 SNEGSKA, per germline (reference sequence).

The rearrangement links TRBV20-1 to TRBJ1-1; D remains unclear. Germline CDR1 reads DFQATT; CDR2 reads SNEGSKA (reference sequence). CDR3 length: 13 amino acids. V was cut by 1 base and J by 0 bases, with 6 bases left in between. The CDR3 loop reads CSARVWVNTEAFF. CDR3 DNA: TGCAGTGCTAGAGTATGGGTGAACACTGAAGCTTTCTTT.

V and J are TRBV29-1 and TRBJ1-1, with a weak D call TRBD1 (5 bases). V was trimmed by 8 bases and J by 0 bases, leaving 25 bases between them. The CDR3 sequence is 17 residues long. The V gene's germline CDR1 is SQVTM and CDR2 ANQGSEA. DNA of the CDR3: TGCAGCATTGCGAAGGGGTCGGTAGCAGGGATGAACACTGAAGCTTTCTTT. Encoded protein: CSIAKGSVAGMNTEAFF.

The chain uses TRBV7-9 and TRBJ2-7; 7 bases align to TRBD1. Germline CDR1 is SEHNR and CDR2 is FQNEAQ (reference sequence). Losses at the gene ends were 4 bases for V and 1 base for J; bases not matched to a gene: 10. The CDR3 has 16 amino acids. In DNA, the CDR3 is TGTGCCAGCAGCTCTAGCACAGGGGCCACGTCCTACGAGCAGTACTTC. The encoded protein is CASSSSTGATSYEQYF.

The chain couples TRBV4-3 to TRBJ1-4, with TRBD1 identical over 10 bases. The ends lost 0 bases at V and 8 bases at J; junction bases unmatched: 6. CDR1 is LGHNA, CDR2 YSLEER, per germline. The CDR3 length is 16 residues. The CDR3 here is CASSQEPGQGGEKLFF. The CDR3 DNA sequence: TGCGCCAGCAGCCAAGAGCCCGGACAGGGGGGCGAAAAACTGTTTTTT.

This clonotype was detected only a few times. This chain joins TRBV7-8 and TRBJ2-3, with D perhaps matching TRBD2 (6 bases). Trimming shortened V by 4 bases and J by 2 bases, and 16 bases separated the two germline ends. There are 16 residues in the CDR3. Germline lookup yields CDR1 SGHVS and CDR2 FQNEAQ. CDR3 bases: TGTGCCAGCAGCTCCCTCCCTCGCGGGAACACAGATACGCAGTATTTT. This gives the protein CASSSLPRGNTDTQYF.

The chain uses TRBV4-3 and TRBJ2-1, with 8 bases that match TRBD2. The CDR3 has 17 amino acids. V shed 0 bases and J 8 bases; nucleotides not matched to a gene: 12. Germline V lookup: CDR1 LGHNA, CDR2 YSLEER. CDR3: CASSQDSSGLGRHEQFF. In DNA, the CDR3 is TGCGCCAGCAGCCAAGATAGTTCGGGACTAGGTCGCCATGAGCAGTTCTTC.

This clonotype was counted many times. The rearrangement joins TRBV4-3 to TRBJ1-1; D unresolved. The V and J ends lost 10 bases and 1 base respectively, with 4 bases between them. Germline V gene data show CDR1 as LGHNA and CDR2 as YSLEER. The CDR3 covers 10 residues. CDR3 nucleotides: TGCGCCACATGGAACACTGAAGCTTTCTTT. Encoded protein: CATWNTEAFF.

Turning to this clonotype: Because the CDR3's place on the DNA is in doubt, the DNA is left out and the CDR3 is given as listed by TCRdb. The chain couples TRBV5-4 to TRBJ2-1; the tabulated D call, TRBD1, remains unverified against the DNA. The CDR3 is 13 amino acids in total, end residues counted. Looked up from germline, CDR1 is SGHNT and CDR2 is YYREEE (reference sequence). The CDR3 sequence: CASSLVGQGAEFF.

This chain links TRBV12-3 or TRBV12-4 with TRBJ1-4; D may be TRBD1 (5 bases). V was trimmed by 5 bases and J by 5 bases, leaving 12 bases between them. The CDR3 spans 14 residues. Here the CDR3 reads CASSVWGRNEKLFF. CDR3 in DNA: TGTGCCAGCAGTGTCTGGGGCCGAAATGAAAAACTGTTTTTT.